The source of this T cell receptor beta chain is a study of blood T cells in healthy people across ages. Study observations and caveats: Lack of knowledge of donor CMV status possibly confounded expanded clonotype changes.

This clonotype was seen a handful of times. Antigen unknown. Germline CDR1 is SGHVS and CDR2 is FQNEAQ. The CDR3 sequence is 15 residues long. Trimming pared 5 bases from V and 4 bases from J, leaving 17 bases between. It was around 10 milliliters of peripheral blood that were drawn from each donor. Total RNA, at least 5.5 micrograms per sample, was extracted from PBMCs. The authors ran a second PCR of 7 to 11 cycles using a sample-barcoded 5' primer and a J-beta primer mix. TCRdb analysed the 5' RACE reads with MiXCR anew, one entry per CDR3 protein. This table has 950,000 to 1,200,000 distinct CDR3 sequences, roughly two fifths appearing once.

The chain carries TRBV7-8 and TRBJ1-2, with a weak D call TRBD1 (6 bases). The sample consisted of blood. This TCR derives from a young man in good health. CDR3 coding DNA: TGTGCCAGCAGCGCCCACAGGGATCGAACCTATGGCTACACCTTC. It translates to CASSAHRDRTYGYTF.